A single sample gave rise to the 24 T cell receptor beta chains below, sequenced in a study of control samples from healthy donors and cancer patients. Clones were read by immunoSEQ multiplex PCR, and TCRdb kept only the in-frame ones, dropping some. The table shows some 130,000 clones, with 85% to 95% occurring only once. The sample comprised PBMCs. All receptors derive from a man aged 50 or older with head and neck cancer.

The V call is TRBV15, the J call TRBJ1-6, with unresolved D. CDR3 length equals 15 residues. Germline V gene sequence: CDR1 LNHNV, CDR2 YYDKDF (reference sequence). Trimming removed 3 bases at V and 7 bases at J, with 13 bases between. The CDR3 DNA sequence: TGTGCCACCAGCAGGTCCTGGGCTGGGAATTCACCCCTCCACTTT. Translation: CATSRSWAGNSPLHF.

The J gene is TRBJ1-1, the V gene TRBV19; 12 bases fit TRBD1. The CDR3 spans 16 residues. Germline V gene lookup returns CDR1 LNHDA and CDR2 SQIVND (reference sequence). Trimming cost V 5 bases and J 3 bases; bases outside gene matches: 7. The DNA of the CDR3 is TGTGCCAGTAGTCTCCGGGACAGGGGGCTCTACACTGAAGCTTTCTTT. Amino acids: CASSLRDRGLYTEAFF.

The DNA for the CDR3 is TGTGCCAGCAGTCGGGGGGGGAGCGGCACTGAAGCTTTCTTT. It yields the protein CASSRGGSGTEAFF. The genes are TRBV6-5 and TRBJ1-1; weak D call: TRBD1 (5 bases). The V gene's germline CDR1 is MNHEY and CDR2 SVGAGI. Trimming left V 5 bases short and J 4 bases short, with 14 bases between. The CDR3 totals 14 residues.

With respect to this clone: The same CDR3 is also encoded by other DNA sequences in this sample. The chain uses TRBV29-1 and TRBJ1-1; TRBD1 might be the D (6 bases). Germline loops: CDR1 SQVTM, CDR2 ANQGSEA. The CDR3 consists of 11 residues. CDR3 loop: CSTGRNTEAFF. The CDR3 DNA sequence: TGCAGTACAGGGAGGAACACTGAAGCTTTCTTT.

The chain has TRBV7-2 and TRBJ1-1; the D gene is possibly TRBD1 (5 bases). V lost 1 base and J 7 bases, leaving 7 bases between the germline ends. The CDR3 is made up of 12 amino acids. Germline V gene lookup returns CDR1 SGHTA and CDR2 FQGNSA. Here the CDR3 reads CASSLGGGEAFF. CDR3 nucleotide sequence: TGTGCCAGCAGCTTAGGGGGGGGTGAAGCTTTCTTT.

V usage is TRBV7-2 and J usage is TRBJ2-3; 9 nucleotides align to TRBD2. The J segment lost 2 bases and the V segment lost 4 bases, leaving 4 bases of the junction unmatched. The CDR3 totals 15 residues. Germline CDR1 SGHTA, CDR2 FQGNSA. The CDR3 spells CASSSRLADTDTQYF. CDR3 nucleotides: TGTGCCAGCAGCTCGCGACTAGCGGACACAGATACGCAGTATTTT.

The genes are TRBV19 and TRBJ2-5, with D unclear. Trimming removed 6 bases from V and 4 bases from J, with 12 bases in between. The germline CDR1 and CDR2 sequences are LNHDA and SQIVND (reference sequence). This CDR3 has 13 residues. The CDR3 loop is CASSFTLGETQYF. The CDR3 DNA sequence: TGTGCCAGTAGCTTTACATTGGGAGAGACCCAGTACTTC.

The V gene is TRBV9, the J gene TRBJ1-6, with unresolved D. V lost 0 bases and J lost 7, with 5 bases in between. CDR3 length equals 13 residues. Germline assignment: CDR1 SGDLS and CDR2 YYNGEE. CDR3 DNA sequence: TGTGCCAGCAGCGTAGGGCAAAATTCACCCCTCCACTTT. This translates into CASSVGQNSPLHF.

V is TRBV30 and J is TRBJ2-7, with a possible D match to TRBD2 (6 bases). V lost 4 bases, J lost 6 bases, and 13 bases lay in between. The CDR3 length is 12 residues. Per the germline V gene, CDR1 is GTSNPN and CDR2 is SVGIG (reference sequence). Here the CDR3 reads CAWNRRGGEQYF. CDR3 coding DNA: TGTGCCTGGAATCGGAGGGGCGGCGAGCAGTACTTC.

The chain has TRBV29-1 and TRBJ2-6; 7 bases align to TRBD1. The CDR3 is 17 amino acids. V lost 4 bases and J lost 2; bases outside the gene matches: 11. CDR1 is SQVTM, CDR2 ANQGSEA, per germline. The CDR3 reads CSVGAYRGSAGANVLTF. The CDR3 DNA reads TGCAGCGTTGGAGCCTACAGGGGTTCCGCTGGGGCCAACGTCCTGACTTTC.

V is TRBV1 and J is TRBJ1-1. TRBV1 is designated a pseudogene. The CDR3 length is 16 residues. The CDR3 region has the DNA TGCACCAGCAGCCAGGATTTGGGCAGGAGGAACACTGAAGCTTTCTTT. This translates into CTSSQDLGRRNTEAFF.

The rearrangement uses TRBV6-5 and TRBJ2-1, with D perhaps TRBD1 (5 bases). The germline V gene has CDR1 MNHEY and CDR2 SVGAGI. The V end was cut by 8 bases, the J end by 4 bases, with 12 bases between. This CDR3 spans 13 amino acids. The DNA of the CDR3 is TGTGCCAGCCTTTTTAACAGGTACAATGAGCAGTTCTTC. It translates to CASLFNRYNEQFF.

The chain couples TRBV11-1 to TRBJ1-1; D may be TRBD1 (6 bases). Trimming shortened V by 5 bases and J by 5 bases, and 15 bases separated the two germline ends. This CDR3 comprises 14 residues. In germline, CDR1 is SGHAT, CDR2 FQDESV (reference sequence). In nucleotides, the CDR3 is TGTGCCAGCAGCCCTAGGGGGGAAGGGACTGAAGCTTTCTTT. Translating gives CASSPRGEGTEAFF.

With respect to this clone: Other DNA sequences in the same sample also yield this CDR3. J is TRBJ2-7 and V is TRBV28, with 7 bases that match TRBD2. This CDR3 has 14 residues. The V and J ends lost 3 bases and 0 bases, in that order; junction bases with no gene match: 2. Germline assignment: CDR1 MDHEN and CDR2 SYDVKM. This chain's CDR3 is CASSLGGSSYEQYF. The CDR3 coding sequence is TGTGCCAGCAGTTTGGGGGGGAGCTCCTACGAGCAGTACTTC.

The chain is built from TRBV18 and TRBJ2-3; weak D call: TRBD2 (7 bases). There are 12 residues in the CDR3. CDR1 and CDR2 (germline): KGHSH, LQKENI. V dropped 6 bases and J dropped 4 bases, with 8 bases sitting between them. The DNA for the CDR3 is TGTGCCAGCTCGGGGGGGCCAGATACGCAGTATTTT. It yields the protein CASSGGPDTQYF. The full variable domain, in which reference TRBV18 and TRBJ2-3 provide the parts outside the CDR3, is NAGVMQNPRHLVRRRGQEARLRCSPMKGHSHVYWYRQLPEEGLKFMVYLQKENIIDESGMPKERFSAEFPKEGPSILRIQQVVRGDSAAYFCASSGGPDTQYFGPGTRLTVL.

In DNA, the CDR3 is TGTGCCAGCAGACCACTAGCGGGGGGGCGCGATGAGCAGTTCTTC. Translation gives CASRPLAGGRDEQFF. The rearrangement joins TRBV6-5 to TRBJ2-1, with 13 bases matching TRBD2. Per the germline V gene, CDR1 is MNHEY and CDR2 is SVGAGI. The CDR3 totals 15 residues. V dropped 6 bases and J dropped 8; count of bases not matched to a gene: 7.

A single count supports this clone. The chain has TRBV15 and TRBJ1-2; perhaps TRBD1 as D (5 bases). Deletions cut 0 bases from V and 3 bases from J, with 17 bases between. This CDR3 is built from 17 residues. Germline V gene lookup returns CDR1 LNHNV and CDR2 YYDKDF (reference sequence). The CDR3 DNA reads as TGTGCCACCAGCAGAGATCTGAGGGTAGGGACGGACTATGGCTACACCTTC. Protein product: CATSRDLRVGTDYGYTF.

The J gene is TRBJ1-2, the V gene TRBV7-9; tentatively, D is TRBD1 (6 bases). Germline V CDR1 and CDR2: SEHNR, FQNEAQ (reference sequence). The CDR3 is 16 amino acids. V was clipped by 4 bases and J by 0 bases, with 15 bases between them. CDR3 amino acids: CASSSYGGAANYGYTF. Written as DNA, the CDR3 is TGTGCCAGCAGCTCCTACGGGGGGGCTGCTAACTATGGCTACACCTTC.

The chain employs TRBV7-8 and TRBJ1-2; 8 positions match TRBD1. Trimming at V came to 2 bases and at J to 2 bases, leaving 4 bases not matched to a gene. CDR3 length equals 15 residues. Looked up from germline, CDR1 is SGHVS and CDR2 is FQNEAQ. CDR3 nucleotides: TGTGCCAGCAGCTTAATGGGACAGGCGAACTATGGCTACACCTTC. Translated: CASSLMGQANYGYTF.

V is TRBV6-4 and J is TRBJ2-2; D unclear. Between the trimmed V and J ends, which lost 4 bases and 1 base, there was a span of 4 bases. CDR1 and CDR2 from the germline V gene are MRHNA and SNTAGT. This CDR3 region has 13 residues. DNA for the CDR3: TGTGCCAGCAGTGCTGGGAACACCGGGGAGCTGTTTTTT. Translation gives CASSAGNTGELFF.

The V and J genes are TRBV9 and TRBJ2-7; 8 bases are a match to TRBD2. Germline CDR1 and CDR2: SGDLS and YYNGEE. The CDR3 loop spans 16 amino acids. V lost 4 bases and J lost 0; bases outside the gene matches: 9. This chain's CDR3 is CASSPDGGAASYEQYF. The CDR3 DNA follows: TGTGCCAGCAGCCCCGACGGGGGGGCGGCCTCCTACGAGCAGTACTTC.

This chain connects TRBV28 to TRBJ2-7; no clear D. This CDR3 is built from 16 residues. Germline V gives CDR1 MDHEN, CDR2 SYDVKM. The V and J ends lost 5 bases and 5 bases respectively, with 22 bases between them. The CDR3 reads CASSPESGPPPHEQYF. CDR3 bases: TGTGCCAGCAGTCCAGAAAGTGGACCCCCTCCCCACGAGCAGTACTTC. Looking up the rest from reference TRBV28 and TRBJ2-7 gives the full variable domain: DVKVTQSSRYLVKRTGEKVFLECVQDMDHENMFWYRQDPGLGLRLIYFSYDVKMKEKGDIPEGYSVSREKKERFSLILESASTNQTSMYLCASSPESGPPPHEQYFGPGTRLTVT.

This clone was observed once. J is TRBJ2-5 and V is TRBV25-1; D is uncertain. Germline V gives CDR1 MGHDK, CDR2 SYGVNS. V was trimmed by 2 bases and J by 4 bases, leaving 5 bases between them. The CDR3 sequence is 12 residues long. The DNA of the CDR3 is TGTGCCAGCAGTGAAATCGGAGAGACCCAGTACTTC. Its translation is CASSEIGETQYF.

The chain employs TRBV5-8 and TRBJ1-1; the D gene is possibly TRBD1 (5 bases). Germline V gene data show CDR1 as SGHTS and CDR2 as YDEGEE. The CDR3 runs to 12 residues. The germline V and J ends were trimmed by 1 base and 6 bases, with 7 bases remaining between them. The CDR3 protein is CASSLRGAEAFF. The CDR3 region has the DNA TGTGCCAGCAGCTTGAGGGGAGCTGAAGCTTTCTTT.